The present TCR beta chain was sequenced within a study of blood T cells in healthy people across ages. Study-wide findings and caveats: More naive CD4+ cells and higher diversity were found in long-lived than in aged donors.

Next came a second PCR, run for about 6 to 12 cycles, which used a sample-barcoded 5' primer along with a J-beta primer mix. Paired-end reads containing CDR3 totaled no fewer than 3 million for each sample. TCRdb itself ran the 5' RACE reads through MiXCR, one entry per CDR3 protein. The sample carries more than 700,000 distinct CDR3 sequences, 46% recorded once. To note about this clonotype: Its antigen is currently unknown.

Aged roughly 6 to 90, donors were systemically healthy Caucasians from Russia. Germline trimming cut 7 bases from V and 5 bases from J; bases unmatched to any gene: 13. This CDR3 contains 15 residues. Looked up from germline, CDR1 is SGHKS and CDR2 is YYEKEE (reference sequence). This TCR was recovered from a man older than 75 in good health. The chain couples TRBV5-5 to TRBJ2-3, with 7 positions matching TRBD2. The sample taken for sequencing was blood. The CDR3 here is CASSLESREGDTQYF. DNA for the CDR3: TGTGCCAGCTCCCTAGAGTCCAGGGAGGGAGATACGCAGTATTTT.